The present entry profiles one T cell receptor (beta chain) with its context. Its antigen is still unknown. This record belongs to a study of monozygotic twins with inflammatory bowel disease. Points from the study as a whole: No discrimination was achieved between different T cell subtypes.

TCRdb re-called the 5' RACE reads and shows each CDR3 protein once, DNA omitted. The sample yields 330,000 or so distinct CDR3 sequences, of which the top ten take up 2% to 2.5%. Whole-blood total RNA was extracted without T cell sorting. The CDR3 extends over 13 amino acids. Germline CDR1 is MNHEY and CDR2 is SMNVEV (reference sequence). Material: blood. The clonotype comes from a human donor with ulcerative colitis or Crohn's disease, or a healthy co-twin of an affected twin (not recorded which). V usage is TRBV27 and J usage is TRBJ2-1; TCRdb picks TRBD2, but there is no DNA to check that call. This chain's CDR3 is CASSPYLAGWQFF.